Presented here are 22 T cell receptor beta chains from one specimen sequenced in a study of T-cell reconstitution after alpha-beta-depleted transplantation in children. Unique molecular identifiers were used to barcode this TCRbeta library. TCRdb recomputed calls from the PCR reads with MiXCR, one row per CDR3 protein. The table includes about 400,000 distinct CDR3 sequences, roughly 20% detected once. The specimen comprised PBMCs from the stem cell graft donor, sampled from the stem cell graft. The receptors stem from a human donor who donated a stem cell graft to a child with acute myeloid leukemia.

This clonotype was seen more than once but under ten times. The J gene is TRBJ2-7, the V gene TRBV10-3, with 9 bases matching TRBD2. The CDR3 loop spans 16 amino acids. The J segment lost 2 bases and the V segment lost 10 bases, leaving 15 bases of the junction unmatched. Germline V CDR1 and CDR2: ENHRY, SYGVKD. The CDR3 coding sequence is TGTGCCACCTTAAACCCTCGGCGGGAGGGGACCTACGAGCAGTACTTC. This translates into CATLNPRREGTYEQYF.

This rearrangement joins TRBV6-1 to TRBJ2-1; no clear D. The CDR3 extends over 16 amino acids. V lost 5 bases and J lost 7, with 21 bases in between. Germline V gives CDR1 MNHNS, CDR2 SASEGT. CDR3 nucleotides: TGTGCCAGCAGTCCCTTTGGGGAACGACGTGGGAATGAGCAGTTCTTC. Amino acid sequence: CASSPFGERRGNEQFF.

Only a few counts were recorded for this clonotype. The chain has TRBV7-9 and TRBJ2-5; D is unclear. The CDR3 extends over 13 amino acids. The V end was cut by 5 bases, the J end by 2 bases, with 9 bases between. Per germline, CDR1 SEHNR and CDR2 FQNEAQ (reference sequence). The DNA for the CDR3 is TGTGCCAGCAGCCAATTAGCACAAGAGACCCAGTACTTC. It codes for CASSQLAQETQYF.

This clonotype was observed many times. This sequence joins TRBV20-1 and TRBJ2-1; D may correspond to TRBD1 or TRBD2 (5 bases each). Germline values: CDR1 DFQATT, CDR2 SNEGSKA (reference sequence). The CDR3 runs 15 residues. The V end was cut by 4 bases, the J end by 9 bases, with 22 bases between. As DNA, the CDR3 is TGCAGTGCTACCGCCCAGGGACCCCTAAGGGGTGAGCAGTTCTTC. Translation: CSATAQGPLRGEQFF.

This clonotype was picked up a small number of times. The chain has TRBV7-2 and TRBJ2-7, with 7 bases matching TRBD1. CDR3 size: 15 residues. Germline-derived CDR1 and CDR2 are SGHTA and FQGNSA. After removal of 4 bases from V and 2 bases from J, the junction contained 8 bases not matched to a gene. The CDR3 spells CASSSRDSRTYEQYF. The CDR3 DNA sequence: TGTGCCAGCAGCTCCCGGGACAGCCGGACCTACGAGCAGTACTTC.

This clonotype was recorded a few times. This rearrangement joins TRBV6-1 to TRBJ2-7; the match to TRBD1 covers 11 bases. The J segment lost 3 bases and the V segment lost 7 bases, leaving 11 bases of the junction unmatched. Per germline, CDR1 MNHNS and CDR2 SASEGT. The CDR3 totals 16 residues. The CDR3 loop is CASTSIRDRGYYEQYF. DNA for the CDR3: TGTGCCAGCACCTCAATCCGGGACAGGGGGTACTACGAGCAGTACTTC.

This clonotype was counted only a few times. The chain carries TRBV12-3 or TRBV12-4 and TRBJ1-1, with D unclear. V dropped 1 base and J dropped 5 bases, with 11 bases sitting between them. The CDR3 is 14 residues long. CDR3 residues: CASSLGKMGTEAFF. The CDR3 coding sequence is TGTGCCAGCAGTTTAGGGAAGATGGGGACTGAAGCTTTCTTT.

This clonotype was counted only a few times. The chain has TRBV29-1 and TRBJ2-7, with D perhaps TRBD1 or TRBD2 (5 bases each). Germline CDR1 and CDR2: SQVTM and ANQGSEA. The CDR3 has 14 amino acids. V dropped 1 base and J dropped 3 bases, with 13 bases sitting between them. The CDR3 is CSVEGTRGRYEQYF. DNA for the CDR3: TGCAGCGTTGAAGGGACCCGGGGCCGCTACGAGCAGTACTTC.

This clonotype appeared a few times. The gene calls are TRBV12-3 or TRBV12-4 and TRBJ2-3; 8 bases fit TRBD1. The V segment lost 7 bases and the J segment 3 bases; nucleotides outside the gene matches: 6. The CDR3 has 14 amino acids. This CDR3 is CASNPTGVTDTQYF. CDR3 bases: TGTGCCAGCAACCCGACAGGGGTAACAGATACGCAGTATTTT.

This clonotype occurred a few times. V and J are TRBV24-1 and TRBJ2-2, with D unresolved. The germline CDR1 and CDR2 sequences are KGHDR and SFDVKD. V was shortened by 3 bases and J by 7 bases, with 11 bases between the two germline ends. This CDR3 spans 14 amino acids. CDR3 sequence (DNA): TGTGCCACCAGTGATCTTCCGGGCTACGGGGAGCTGTTTTTT. This translates into CATSDLPGYGELFF.

This clonotype showed up just a few times. J is TRBJ2-1 and V is TRBV12-3 or TRBV12-4; D is perhaps TRBD2 (6 bases). V lost 2 bases, J lost 5 bases, and 13 bases lay in between. CDR3 size: 15 residues. CDR3 sequence reads: CASSLFRETNNEQFF. The CDR3 DNA reads TGTGCCAGCAGTTTATTCCGGGAGACGAACAATGAGCAGTTCTTC.

The chain recombines TRBV2 with TRBJ2-3; the match to TRBD1 covers 9 bases. J lost 5 bases, V lost 8 bases, and 11 bases had no gene match. The germline CDR1 and CDR2 sequences are SNHLY and FYNNEI. The CDR3 extends over 15 amino acids. The CDR3 loop reads CASSGTGRGGDTQYF. For the CDR3, the DNA is TGTGCCAGCTCGGGGACAGGGCGCGGGGGAGATACGCAGTATTTT.

The J gene is TRBJ2-7, the V gene TRBV10-3, with a weak D call TRBD2 (6 bases). The CDR3 spans 14 residues. Germline V lookup: CDR1 ENHRY, CDR2 SYGVKD. Trimming removed 11 bases at V and 0 bases at J, with 17 bases between. The CDR3 sequence is CAAPVGLPSYEQYF. CDR3 DNA sequence: TGTGCCGCCCCGGTGGGACTGCCCTCCTACGAGCAGTACTTC.

This clonotype showed up just a few times. The genes are TRBV24-1 and TRBJ2-1; D is possibly TRBD2 (5 bases). This CDR3 region has 16 residues. The ends were cut back, 1 base at V and 0 bases at J, with 9 bases in the middle. Germline CDR1 and CDR2: KGHDR and SFDVKD. The CDR3 sequence is CATSDFLATSYNEQFF. The CDR3 DNA sequence: TGTGCCACCAGTGATTTTTTAGCGACCTCCTACAATGAGCAGTTCTTC.

This clonotype has just a few counts. The chain recombines TRBV11-2 with TRBJ2-3; D is unclear. The CDR3 contains 9 residues. Germline lookup yields CDR1 SGHAT and CDR2 FQNNGV. V shed 8 bases and J shed 15 bases, with 12 bases lying between them. CDR3 amino acids: CASLPSVYF. The CDR3, as DNA: TGTGCCAGCCTCCCATCGGTTTATTTT. The full variable domain, rest sourced from reference TRBV11-2 and TRBJ2-3, is EAGVAQSPRYKIIEKRQSVAFWCNPISGHATLYWYQQILGQGPKLLIQFQNNGVVDDSQLPKDRFSAERLKGVDSTLKIQPAKLEDSAVYLCASLPSVYFGPGTRLTVL.

In this sample, this clonotype turned up many times. As DNA, the CDR3 is TGTGCCAGCAGTACAGGTCACTACAATGAGCAGTTCTTC. It is translated as CASSTGHYNEQFF. The genes are TRBV12-3 or TRBV12-4 and TRBJ2-1, with D tentatively TRBD1 (5 bases). This CDR3 is 13 amino acids long. V was cut by 5 bases and J by 3 bases, with 8 bases left in between.

The chain carries TRBV5-5 and TRBJ2-1; 11 bases align to TRBD2. This CDR3 spans 16 amino acids. The junction had 4 bases not matched to a gene; V was cut back by 1 base and J by 4 bases. CDR1 SGHKS and CDR2 YYEKEE come from the germline V gene (reference sequence). The chain's CDR3 is CASSLQRLAGYNEQFF. The DNA for the CDR3 is TGTGCCAGCAGCTTGCAGCGACTAGCGGGATACAATGAGCAGTTCTTC.

This clonotype was observed a few times. This sequence joins TRBV27 and TRBJ2-5; D perhaps matches TRBD2 (5 bases). The germline V gene encodes CDR1 MNHEY and CDR2 SMNVEV (reference sequence). V gave up 5 bases and J gave up 3 bases, with 19 bases separating them. The CDR3 is 16 residues long. CDR3 nucleotides: TGTGCCAGCAGTCCCCCGGGGTATACGTCCAAAGAGACCCAGTACTTC. Translated, it gives CASSPPGYTSKETQYF.

The V call is TRBV5-1, the J call TRBJ2-1; tentative D call: TRBD1 (6 bases). This CDR3 has 14 residues. V lost 4 bases, J lost 6 bases, and 14 bases lay in between. From germline, CDR1 is SGHRS and CDR2 YFSETQ. The CDR3 coding sequence is TGCGCCAGCAGCAGAACAACGGACAGCAATGAGCAGTTCTTC. It encodes CASSRTTDSNEQFF.

This clonotype was seen more than once but under ten times. The chain couples TRBV20-1 to TRBJ2-7; 8 nucleotides agree with TRBD2. The CDR3 sequence is 14 residues long. Germline CDR1 DFQATT, CDR2 SNEGSKA (reference sequence). Germline trimming cut 3 bases from V and 2 bases from J; bases unmatched to any gene: 6. DNA of the CDR3: TGCAGTGCTAGTTTGCGGGAGGCAGCCTACGAGCAGTACTTC. It codes for CSASLREAAYEQYF.

The sample holds a few counts of this clonotype. V and J are TRBV4-2 and TRBJ1-1; weak D call: TRBD1 (6 bases). CDR1 is LGHNA, CDR2 YNFKEQ, per germline. The length of the CDR3 is 15 residues. The germline V and J ends were trimmed by 0 bases and 0 bases, with 8 bases remaining between them. The CDR3 protein is CASSQEAGVNTEAFF. CDR3 DNA: TGTGCCAGCAGCCAAGAGGCAGGGGTGAACACTGAAGCTTTCTTT.

This clonotype occurred a few times. This chain links TRBV18 with TRBJ2-7; the match to TRBD2 covers 9 bases. CDR3 size: 20 residues. J was trimmed by 2 bases and V by 4 bases; bases with no gene match: 21. CDR1 is KGHSH and CDR2 is LQKENI in the germline V gene. As DNA, the CDR3 is TGTGCCAGCTCACAAACGGGGGAGCCTAGGGCTAGCGGGAAACCCTACGAGCAGTACTTC. This codes for CASSQTGEPRASGKPYEQYF.